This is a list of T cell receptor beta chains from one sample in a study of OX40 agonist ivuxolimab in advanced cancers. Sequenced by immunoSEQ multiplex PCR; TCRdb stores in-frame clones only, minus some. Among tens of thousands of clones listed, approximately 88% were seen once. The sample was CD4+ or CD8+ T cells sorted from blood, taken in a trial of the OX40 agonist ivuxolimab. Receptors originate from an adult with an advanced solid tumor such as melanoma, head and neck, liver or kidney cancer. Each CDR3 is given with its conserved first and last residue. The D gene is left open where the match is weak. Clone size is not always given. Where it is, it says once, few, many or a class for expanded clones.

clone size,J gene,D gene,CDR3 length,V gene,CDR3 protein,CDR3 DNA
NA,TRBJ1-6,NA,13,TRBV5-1,CASSLAGSSPLHF,TGCGCCAGCAGCTTGGCAGGGAGTTCACCCCTCCACTTT
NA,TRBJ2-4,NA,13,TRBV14,CASSQASLGIQYF,TGTGCCAGCAGCCAAGCGTCCCTGGGCATTCAGTACTTC
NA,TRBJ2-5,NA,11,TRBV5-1,CASSSRETQYF,TGCGCCAGCAGCTCCAGAGAGACCCAGTACTTC
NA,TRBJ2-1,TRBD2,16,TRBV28,CASSYGLAGGDNEQFF,TGTGCCAGCAGTTACGGACTAGCGGGAGGGGACAATGAGCAGTTCTTC
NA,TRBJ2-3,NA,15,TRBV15,CATSRQQGGPDTQYF,TGTGCCACCAGCAGACAACAGGGAGGTCCAGATACGCAGTATTTT
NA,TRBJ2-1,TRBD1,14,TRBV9,CASSTGQGGNEQFF,TGTGCCAGCAGCACCGGACAGGGGGGGAATGAGCAGTTCTTC
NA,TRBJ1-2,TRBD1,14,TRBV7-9,CASSPGQVYYGYTF,TGTGCCAGCAGCCCCGGACAGGTCTACTATGGCTACACCTTC
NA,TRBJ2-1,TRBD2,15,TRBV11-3,CASSPYIGGNNEQFF,TGTGCCAGCAGCCCATACATCGGGGGGAACAATGAGCAGTTCTTC
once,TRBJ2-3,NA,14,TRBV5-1,CASSYMGSTDTQYF,TGCGCCAGCAGCTATATGGGAAGCACAGATACGCAGTATTTT
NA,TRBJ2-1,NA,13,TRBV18,CASFGGSYNEQFF,TGTGCCAGCTTTGGGGGCTCCTACAATGAGCAGTTCTTC
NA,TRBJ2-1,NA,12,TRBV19,CASSNRGDEQFF,TGTGCCAGTAGTAACCGGGGAGATGAGCAGTTCTTC
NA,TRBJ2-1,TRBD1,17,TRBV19,CASSIDIGTGGYNEQFF,TGTGCCAGTAGTATAGACATCGGGACAGGGGGCTACAATGAGCAGTTCTTC
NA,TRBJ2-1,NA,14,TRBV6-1,CASSEPEEIDEQFF,TGTGCCAGCAGTGAGCCAGAGGAGATTGATGAGCAGTTCTTC
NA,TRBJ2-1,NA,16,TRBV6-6,CASSRLPRPSYNEQFF,TGTGCCAGCAGCCGACTCCCGAGGCCCTCCTACAATGAGCAGTTCTTC
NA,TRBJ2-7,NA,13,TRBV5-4,CASSLGGPYEQYF,TGTGCCAGCAGCTTGGGCGGACCGTACGAGCAGTACTTC
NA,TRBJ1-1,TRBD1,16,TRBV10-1,CASSEWPGTVFTEAFF,TGCGCCAGCAGTGAATGGCCCGGGACAGTATTCACTGAAGCTTTCTTT
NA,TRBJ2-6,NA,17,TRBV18,CASSPFSPGTGANVLTF,TGTGCCAGCTCACCATTCTCCCCGGGTACTGGGGCCAACGTCCTGACTTTC
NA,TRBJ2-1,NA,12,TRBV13,CASSEWGNEQFF,TGTGCCAGCAGCGAGTGGGGGAATGAGCAGTTCTTC
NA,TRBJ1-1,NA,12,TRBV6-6,CASSPLGIEAFF,TGTGCCAGCAGTCCTCTGGGGATCGAAGCTTTCTTT
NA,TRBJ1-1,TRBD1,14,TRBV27,CASTGTGRNTEAFF,TGTGCCAGCACTGGGACAGGGAGGAACACTGAAGCTTTCTTT